A selection of T cell receptor beta chains follows, all from one sample in a study of T cell responses to AZD1222 COVID-19 vaccine. Assay: immunoSEQ multiplex PCR; the TCRdb copy retains only in-frame clones and omits some. The sample lists about 130,000 clones, roughly 93% occurring once. Sequencing was performed on peripheral blood, taken on day 0 of AZD1222 vaccination. Receptors were obtained from an adult in good health. The CDR3 runs from the conserved cysteine through the conserved F or W. The order of the fields is D gene, clone size, J gene, V gene, CDR3 DNA, CDR3 protein. D genes are given only for firm matches. Not all rows give a size; the values are once, few, many and, for expanded clones, a class.

d_gene: -
abundance: once
j_gene: TRBJ1-2
v_gene: TRBV7-2
CDR3nt: TGTGCCAGCAGCTTAGGGGGGGTAAATCGTGGCTACACCTTC
CDR3aa: CASSLGGVNRGYTF

d_gene: -
abundance: -
j_gene: TRBJ2-1
v_gene: TRBV7-3
CDR3nt: TGTGCCAGCAGCCAGGCCCCGCACACGTACAATGAGCAGTTCTTC
CDR3aa: CASSQAPHTYNEQFF

d_gene: TRBD2
abundance: -
j_gene: TRBJ2-7
v_gene: TRBV11-2
CDR3nt: TGTGCCAGCAGCTTAGACTGGCGGGCTAGCGGGAGTAGGGAACAGTACTTC
CDR3aa: CASSLDWRASGSREQYF

d_gene: TRBD1
abundance: -
j_gene: TRBJ1-1
v_gene: TRBV7-9
CDR3nt: TGTGCCAGCAGCTTAGGAGACAGGGACACTGAAGCTTTCTTT
CDR3aa: CASSLGDRDTEAFF

d_gene: -
abundance: -
j_gene: TRBJ1-2
v_gene: TRBV28
CDR3nt: TGTGCCAGCAGTTTACAGACAGGAGGGAGATATGGCTACACCTTC
CDR3aa: CASSLQTGGRYGYTF

d_gene: TRBD1
abundance: -
j_gene: TRBJ2-7
v_gene: TRBV7-9
CDR3nt: TGTGCCAGCAGCAACCGGACAGGCCCGACGCACGAGCAGTACTTC
CDR3aa: CASSNRTGPTHEQYF

d_gene: -
abundance: -
j_gene: TRBJ1-5
v_gene: TRBV3-1/TRBV3-2
CDR3nt: TGTGCCAGCAGCCAAGATCGGGATCAGCCCCAGCATTTT
CDR3aa: CASSQDRDQPQHF

d_gene: -
abundance: few
j_gene: TRBJ2-5
v_gene: TRBV2
CDR3nt: TGTGCCAGCAGTTTTGGGACTTCCCAAGAGACCCAGTACTTC
CDR3aa: CASSFGTSQETQYF

d_gene: TRBD1
abundance: few
j_gene: TRBJ1-1
v_gene: TRBV3-1/TRBV3-2
CDR3nt: TGTGCCAGCAGCCAAGACGGGACAGGTGGAATGGCTTTCTTT
CDR3aa: CASSQDGTGGMAFF

d_gene: -
abundance: -
j_gene: TRBJ2-1
v_gene: TRBV29-1
CDR3nt: TGCAGTACCCAAGTAAATGAGCAGTTCTTC
CDR3aa: CSTQVNEQFF

d_gene: TRBD1
abundance: -
j_gene: TRBJ2-7
v_gene: TRBV28
CDR3nt: TGTGCCAGCAGTTCACAGGGGGCCCACGAGCAGTACTTC
CDR3aa: CASSSQGAHEQYF